Following are 27 T cell receptor beta chains from one sample sequenced in a study of T-cell reconstitution after alpha-beta-depleted transplantation in children. Library preparation (for TCRbeta) was performed with unique molecular identifiers. TCRdb passed the PCR reads through MiXCR, listing each CDR3 protein once. The sample has 150,000 to 200,000 distinct CDR3 sequences, approximately 6% seen once. The source material was PBMCs, sampled before TCRalphabeta/CD19-depleted stem cell transplant. The receptor set was obtained from a girl in the first two years of life with combined immunodeficiency, due to receive a stem cell transplant.

This clonotype was recorded a few times. The chain couples TRBV19 to TRBJ2-1; D gene unclear. The CDR3 extends over 15 amino acids. Trimming left V 1 base short and J 0 bases short, with 7 bases between. Germline CDR1 reads LNHDA; CDR2 reads SQIVND (reference sequence). The CDR3 is CASSIGWSSYNEQFF. DNA of the CDR3: TGTGCCAGTAGTATAGGGTGGAGCTCCTACAATGAGCAGTTCTTC.

This clonotype occurred many times. The chain is built from TRBV12-3 or TRBV12-4 and TRBJ2-1; the D is unclear. CDR3 length equals 14 residues. With 2 bases removed from V and 7 bases from J, the gap between germline ends came to 12 bases. In DNA, the CDR3 is TGTGCCAGCAGTTTATTGGGGATCCGGAATGAGCAGTTCTTC. Amino acid sequence: CASSLLGIRNEQFF.

This clonotype was detected many times. The CDR3 sequence is CASSFPGQGGETQYF. Here the CDR3 DNA reads TGTGCCAGCAGCTTCCCAGGACAGGGCGGGGAGACCCAGTACTTC. The rearrangement uses TRBV7-6 and TRBJ2-5; 8 nucleotides align to TRBD1. This CDR3 comprises 15 residues. From germline, CDR1 is SGHVS and CDR2 FNYEAQ. Trimming cost V 3 bases and J 5 bases; bases outside gene matches: 8. Full variable domain (rest looked up from reference TRBV7-6 and TRBJ2-5): GAGVSQSPRYKVTKRGQDVALRCDPISGHVSLYWYRQALGQGPEFLTYFNYEAQQDKSGLPNDRFSAERPEGSISTLTIQRTEQRDSAMYRCASSFPGQGGETQYFGPGTRLLVL.

On this clonotype itself: Compared with germline, one end of the junction differs, possibly owing to a read error. J is TRBJ2-6 and V is TRBV2; TRBD1 matches 7 bases. The CDR3 is 19 residues long. Germline assignment: CDR1 SNHLY and CDR2 FYNNEI. As DNA, the CDR3 is TGTACCAGCTGTTTTCTGGCGGACAGGTTTAGCTCTGGGGCCAACGTCCTGACTTTC. As protein: CTSCFLADRFSSGANVLTF. Full variable domain (missing parts from reference TRBV2 and TRBJ2-6): EPEVTQTPSHQVTQMGQEVILRCVPISNHLYFYWYRQILGQKVEFLVSFYNNEISEKSEIFDDQFSVERPDGSNFTLKIRSTKLEDSAMYFCTSCFLADRFSSGANVLTFGAGSRLTVL.

This clonotype was recorded many times. The chain uses TRBV27 and TRBJ2-7, with unresolved D. CDR3 size: 19 residues. The germline V gene encodes CDR1 MNHEY and CDR2 SMNVEV (reference sequence). Trimming pared 3 bases from V and 0 bases from J, leaving 24 bases between. CDR3 amino acids: CASSLLGLGPWGSSYEQYF. The CDR3 DNA is TGTGCCAGCAGTTTGCTGGGCCTAGGGCCGTGGGGAAGCTCCTACGAGCAGTACTTC.

This clonotype appeared many times. This chain connects TRBV30 to TRBJ2-7; D may be TRBD2 (6 bases). V shed 0 bases and J shed 7 bases, with 22 bases lying between them. CDR1 is GTSNPN and CDR2 is SVGIG in the germline V gene (reference sequence). This CDR3 spans 16 amino acids. The CDR3 sequence: CAWSVLGGDFQWEQYF. CDR3 DNA sequence: TGTGCCTGGAGTGTACTCGGTGGGGACTTCCAGTGGGAGCAGTACTTC.

This clonotype was counted ten times or more. The chain carries TRBV4-2 and TRBJ2-3; no clear D. Per germline, CDR1 LGHNA and CDR2 YNFKEQ. The germline V and J ends were trimmed by 0 bases and 3 bases, with 13 bases remaining between them. There are 16 residues in the CDR3. The CDR3 DNA reads TGTGCCAGCAGCCAAGACCCCCCCCACGTAACAGATACGCAGTATTTT. Protein sequence: CASSQDPPHVTDTQYF.

By frequency in the sample, this clonotype is medium-sized. The chain couples TRBV10-3 to TRBJ2-2; D not certain. V lost 4 bases to trimming and J lost 1 base, with 7 bases between them. This CDR3 contains 14 residues. From germline, CDR1 is ENHRY and CDR2 SYGVKD. The CDR3 spells CAISVERNTGELFF. The DNA for the CDR3 is TGTGCCATCAGTGTGGAGAGGAACACCGGGGAGCTGTTTTTT.

V is TRBV29-1 and J is TRBJ2-7; possible D gene TRBD1, 6 bases. Between the trimmed V and J ends, which lost 6 bases and 3 bases, there was a span of 15 bases. The CDR3 extends over 13 amino acids. CDR1 and CDR2 from the germline V gene are SQVTM and ANQGSEA. Here the CDR3 reads CSVQYLGGYEQYF. DNA for the CDR3: TGCAGCGTCCAATACCTAGGGGGCTACGAGCAGTACTTC.

Written as DNA, the CDR3 is TGTGCCAGCAGTCTCAGCGGGAGAGAGCTTAAGGAGCAGTTCTTC. Translating gives CASSLSGRELKEQFF. The V call is TRBV5-4, the J call TRBJ2-1; TRBD2 aligns across 8 bases. The length of the CDR3 is 15 residues. Germline V gives CDR1 SGHNT, CDR2 YYREEE (reference sequence). Trimming took 5 bases from V and 10 from J; bases not matched to a gene: 14.

At least ten counts were recorded for this clonotype. The chain employs TRBV4-2 and TRBJ2-3; D is tentatively TRBD1 or TRBD2 (5 bases each). The germline gives CDR1 LGHNA, CDR2 YNFKEQ. The CDR3 length is 17 residues. V was cut by 2 bases and J by 0 bases, with 15 bases left in between. CDR3 region: CASSQWDGVLSTDTQYF. For the CDR3, the DNA is TGTGCCAGCAGCCAATGGGACGGGGTCCTTAGCACAGATACGCAGTATTTT.

The chain combines TRBV4-2 with TRBJ2-7; weak D call: TRBD2 (5 bases). The germline V and J ends were trimmed by 3 bases and 3 bases, with 12 bases remaining between them. CDR1 and CDR2 (germline): LGHNA, YNFKEQ. CDR3 length equals 14 residues. CDR3 coding DNA: TGTGCCAGCAGCCAGGCCCCTAGCAGCTACGAGCAGTACTTC. This gives the protein CASSQAPSSYEQYF.

The table lists this clonotype with many counts. This chain connects TRBV28 to TRBJ2-7; 10 nucleotides line up with TRBD2. Trimming removed 3 bases from V and 2 bases from J; junction bases left unmatched: 13. Germline V gene lookup returns CDR1 MDHEN and CDR2 SYDVKM. The CDR3 consists of 18 residues. CDR3 coding DNA: TGTGCCAGCAGTTTGGCTAGCGGGAGTTGGGGCTCAGCCTACGAGCAGTACTTC. The encoded protein is CASSLASGSWGSAYEQYF.

This clonotype occurred many times. The rearrangement links TRBV5-1 to TRBJ2-1; 11 positions agree with TRBD1. From germline, CDR1 is SGHRS and CDR2 YFSETQ. V was clipped by 4 bases and J by 8 bases; unmatched bases: 5. This CDR3 comprises 14 residues. The CDR3 loop is CASSPGTGGDEQFF. The CDR3 DNA reads TGCGCCAGCAGCCCCGGGACAGGGGGGGATGAGCAGTTCTTC.

In the case of this clonotype: This may be a read error, as it is one base from a much larger clone. The conserved phenylalanine or tryptophan is not found at the CDR3 terminus, so this likely reflects a read error. The gene calls are TRBV7-8 and TRBJ2-1; 10 bases line up with TRBD2. The CDR3 consists of 19 residues. From germline, CDR1 is SGHVS and CDR2 FQNEAQ. Trimming took 2 bases from V and 7 from J; bases not matched to a gene: 17. CDR3 sequence: CASSLLAGEIAAAGNEQFC. CDR3 coding DNA: TGTGCCAGCAGCTTACTAGCGGGAGAGATTGCAGCTGCCGGGAATGAGCAGTTCTGC.

This clonotype was seen at least ten times. The chain combines TRBV29-1 with TRBJ2-3; D might be TRBD1 (5 bases). The CDR3 is made up of 14 amino acids. V was clipped by 3 bases and J by 6 bases, with 16 bases between them. CDR1 is SQVTM and CDR2 is ANQGSEA in the germline V gene. The CDR3 DNA reads TGCAGCGTTGACCCTCCTGCAGGGTGGGATACGCAGTATTTT. It yields the protein CSVDPPAGWDTQYF.

This clonotype was seen at least ten times. Since no conserved phenylalanine or tryptophan closes the CDR3, a read error is the likely cause. This sequence joins TRBV6-2 or TRBV6-3 and TRBJ2-5; D is ambiguous. The V end was cut by 5 bases, the J end by 3 bases, with 7 bases between. Germline V gene sequence: CDR1 MNHEY, CDR2 SVGEGT. CDR3 size: 12 residues. The CDR3 reads CASSDFEETQYS. The CDR3 bases are TGTGCCAGCAGTGACTTTGAAGAGACCCAGTACTCC.

This clonotype showed up many times. The chain recombines TRBV10-2 with TRBJ2-7; 9 nucleotides line up with TRBD1. The CDR3 is 14 amino acids. V was clipped by 3 bases and J by 3 bases; unmatched bases: 3. Germline assignment: CDR1 WSHSY and CDR2 SAAADI. The CDR3 is CASSDRTGVYEQYF. CDR3 in DNA: TGCGCCAGCAGTGACCGGACAGGGGTCTACGAGCAGTACTTC.

This clonotype was picked up many times. This chain links TRBV28 with TRBJ2-7; D tentatively fits TRBD1 or TRBD2 (5 bases each). Germline V gene lookup returns CDR1 MDHEN and CDR2 SYDVKM. The ends were cut back, 3 bases at V and 8 bases at J, with 8 bases in the middle. This CDR3 spans 11 amino acids. The CDR3 nucleotides read TGTGCCAGCAGTTTGGGGACCCAGCAGTACTTC. It yields the protein CASSLGTQQYF.

The chain recombines TRBV7-2 with TRBJ1-6; the match to TRBD1 covers 8 bases. The CDR3 runs to 14 residues. Trimming removed 5 bases from V and 10 bases from J; junction bases left unmatched: 7. The germline CDR1 and CDR2 sequences are SGHTA and FQGNSA. CDR3 nucleotide sequence: TGTGCCAGCAGCAAACAGGGGGTAGACTCACCCCTCCACTTT. Amino acid sequence: CASSKQGVDSPLHF.

Ten or more counts support this clonotype. The V gene is TRBV29-1, the J gene TRBJ2-1; 9 bases fit TRBD2. The CDR3 runs to 18 residues. V dropped 4 bases and J dropped 0; count of bases not matched to a gene: 13. The germline V gene encodes CDR1 SQVTM and CDR2 ANQGSEA. The CDR3 sequence is CSVGGWLAGRSSYNEQFF. CDR3 coding DNA: TGCAGCGTTGGAGGGTGGCTAGCGGGACGAAGCTCCTACAATGAGCAGTTCTTC.

This clonotype was counted ten times or more. The chain couples TRBV27 to TRBJ1-2; 9 positions agree with TRBD1. V lost 8 bases to trimming and J lost 7 bases; unmatched junction nucleotides: 5. The CDR3 totals 12 residues. The germline V gene has CDR1 MNHEY and CDR2 SMNVEV (reference sequence). As DNA, the CDR3 is TGTGCCAGCTCGACAGGGGGTTTTGGCTACACCTTC. Protein sequence: CASSTGGFGYTF.

Many counts were recorded for this clonotype. This chain joins TRBV25-1 and TRBJ2-7; 8 nucleotides line up with TRBD1. V was clipped by 4 bases and J by 0 bases; unmatched bases: 2. The CDR3 length is 14 residues. CDR1 is MGHDK and CDR2 is SYGVNS in the germline V gene. CDR3 residues: CASSAGTGSYEQYF. The CDR3 nucleotides are TGTGCCAGCAGTGCCGGGACAGGCTCCTACGAGCAGTACTTC.

In this sample, this clonotype turned up many times. This chain links TRBV7-8 with TRBJ2-2, with D uncertain. Deletions cut 1 base from V and 2 bases from J, with 8 bases between. Germline V gene data show CDR1 as SGHVS and CDR2 as FQNEAQ. This CDR3 spans 15 amino acids. This CDR3 reads CASSLVASNTGELFF. Written as DNA, the CDR3 is TGTGCCAGCAGCTTAGTAGCCTCTAACACCGGGGAGCTGTTTTTT.

CDR3 residues: CASTLSGLQETQYF. DNA of the CDR3: TGTGCCAGCACCCTTAGCGGATTACAAGAGACCCAGTACTTC. V gene TRBV12-3 or TRBV12-4 combines with J gene TRBJ2-5; TRBD2 is a possible D gene (6 bases). The length of the CDR3 is 14 residues. The V gene lost 7 bases and the J gene lost 2 bases, with 14 bases spanning the gap.

This clonotype occurred a few times. V usage is TRBV4-3 and J usage is TRBJ1-3; no clear D. Trimming removed 1 base from V and 4 bases from J, with 14 bases in between. This CDR3 has 16 residues. Per germline, CDR1 LGHNA and CDR2 YSLEER. The CDR3 reads CASSQGVGVQGNTIYF. CDR3 nucleotides: TGCGCCAGCAGCCAAGGGGTCGGAGTGCAAGGAAACACCATATATTTT.

This clonotype was counted many times. The gene calls are TRBV28 and TRBJ2-1; 7 bases agree with TRBD2. Trimming removed 5 bases from V and 6 bases from J; junction bases left unmatched: 10. Germline CDR1 MDHEN, CDR2 SYDVKM. The CDR3 has 15 residues. CDR3 nucleotide sequence: TGTGCCAGCAGTCTTGGACTAGACTATCTCAATGAGCAGTTCTTC. It yields the protein CASSLGLDYLNEQFF.